These 17 T cell receptor beta chains were all obtained from the same sample, sequenced in a study of T cells after yellow fever vaccination. TCRdb itself ran the 5' RACE reads through MiXCR, one entry per CDR3 protein. The table includes about 110,000 distinct CDR3 sequences, 6.5% to 9% detected once. The specimen was CD8+ T cells sorted from PBMCs, collected 45 days after the yellow fever booster vaccination. These receptors all come from a man aged 25 to 45 who received the YFV17D yellow fever vaccine.

The sample holds many counts of this clonotype. The chain uses TRBV30 and TRBJ2-1, with D possibly being TRBD1 or TRBD2 (6 bases each). The CDR3 consists of 14 residues. With 4 bases removed from V and 6 bases from J, the gap between germline ends came to 16 bases. Germline values: CDR1 GTSNPN, CDR2 SVGIG (reference sequence). The CDR3 DNA is TGTGCCTGGAACGTAGGGGGAGGACTCAATGAGCAGTTCTTC. This translates into CAWNVGGGLNEQFF.

This clonotype was recorded many times. This sequence joins TRBV6-6 and TRBJ2-3, with unresolved D. The CDR3 runs to 13 residues. V was cut by 7 bases and J by 1 base, with 9 bases left in between. Germline V gene lookup returns CDR1 MNHNY and CDR2 SVGAGI (reference sequence). CDR3 residues: CASTLGGTDTQYF. The CDR3 bases are TGTGCCAGCACCCTTGGGGGCACAGATACGCAGTATTTT.

The rearrangement links TRBV7-9 to TRBJ2-3; 7 bases are shared with TRBD2. J was trimmed by 3 bases and V by 7 bases; bases with no gene match: 10. CDR1 is SEHNR and CDR2 is FQNEAQ in the germline V gene (reference sequence). The CDR3 contains 15 residues. In nucleotides, the CDR3 is TGTGCCAGCACCCGACGGCCACTAGCGACAGATACGCAGTATTTT. Its protein is CASTRRPLATDTQYF. The whole variable domain, filled in from reference TRBV7-9 and TRBJ2-3, reads DTGVSQNPRHKITKRGQNVTFRCDPISEHNRLYWYRQTLGQGPEFLTYFQNEAQLEKSRLLSDRFSAERPKGSFSTLEIQRTEQGDSAMYLCASTRRPLATDTQYFGPGTRLTVL.

The table lists this clonotype with a few counts. The V and J genes are TRBV12-3 or TRBV12-4 and TRBJ1-5, with TRBD1 matching over 8 bases. J was trimmed by 6 bases and V by 5 bases; bases with no gene match: 9. The CDR3 extends over 15 amino acids. The CDR3 nucleotides are TGTGCCAGCAGTCTCTCAGGGGGCATGAGTCAGCCCCAGCATTTT. Amino acids: CASSLSGGMSQPQHF.

This clonotype was recorded many times. The V call is TRBV7-9, the J call TRBJ2-7; D might be TRBD1 or TRBD2, each matching 5 bases. The CDR3 covers 13 residues. Germline assignment: CDR1 SEHNR and CDR2 FQNEAQ (reference sequence). Trimming cost V 4 bases and J 6 bases, with 13 bases left between them. As DNA, the CDR3 is TGTGCCAGCAGCTCCGCTTTTGGGGGCGAGCAGTACTTC. This sequence encodes CASSSAFGGEQYF.

This clonotype was seen at least ten times. The chain is built from TRBV9 and TRBJ2-1; D is possibly TRBD2 (6 bases). The length of the CDR3 is 18 residues. V lost 0 bases and J 0 bases, leaving 16 bases between the germline ends. CDR1 is SGDLS, CDR2 YYNGEE, per germline. CDR3 nucleotides: TGTGCCAGCAGCGTAGCCGGGAGCTATCACAGCTCCTACAATGAGCAGTTCTTC. Its protein is CASSVAGSYHSSYNEQFF.

This clonotype was seen a few times. This chain uses TRBV23-1 with TRBJ2-1; TRBD1 aligns across 9 bases. TRBV23-1 is an ORF for which the function is uncertain. Losses at the gene ends were 5 bases for V and 4 bases for J; bases not matched to a gene: 9. The CDR3 contains 16 residues. The CDR3 reads CASSEDWDRAYNEQFF. DNA for the CDR3: TGCGCCAGCAGTGAAGATTGGGACAGGGCATACAATGAGCAGTTCTTC.

This clonotype was seen repeatedly, ten times or more. V gene TRBV6-5 combines with J gene TRBJ2-1, with TRBD1 matching over 7 bases. This CDR3 spans 15 amino acids. Unmatched junction bases numbered 5, after V lost 2 bases and J lost 4 bases. Germline V lookup: CDR1 MNHEY, CDR2 SVGAGI. Here the CDR3 DNA reads TGTGCCAGCAGTTACGTGGCAGGGGGTTACAATGAGCAGTTCTTC. Its translation is CASSYVAGGYNEQFF.

This clonotype was observed many times. The chain recombines TRBV27 with TRBJ2-1, with D unclear. Trimming took 3 bases from V and 6 from J, leaving 9 bases between them. There are 13 residues in the CDR3. The germline V gene has CDR1 MNHEY and CDR2 SMNVEV (reference sequence). CDR3 residues: CASSFSISNEQFF. The CDR3 bases are TGTGCCAGCAGTTTCTCAATTTCCAATGAGCAGTTCTTC.

This clonotype was seen ten or more times. The V call is TRBV7-9, the J call TRBJ2-5, with D unresolved. Trimming left V 4 bases short and J 5 bases short, with 14 bases between. CDR3 length: 14 amino acids. The germline V gene encodes CDR1 SEHNR and CDR2 FQNEAQ (reference sequence). The CDR3 region has the DNA TGTGCCAGCAGCTCCCGATCCCGGACGGAGACCCAGTACTTC. Amino acids: CASSSRSRTETQYF.

The chain is built from TRBV6-2 or TRBV6-3 and TRBJ2-3, with D maybe TRBD1 (6 bases). CDR3 size: 16 residues. CDR1 MNHEY and CDR2 SVGEGT come from the germline V gene. V lost 0 bases, J lost 3 bases, and 13 bases lay in between. CDR3 in DNA: TGTGCCAGCAGTTACTCCGTGGGGGCCTATACAGATACGCAGTATTTT. Residues: CASSYSVGAYTDTQYF.

This clonotype was counted at least ten times. This chain links TRBV9 with TRBJ2-7, with 9 bases fitting TRBD1. Germline assignment: CDR1 SGDLS and CDR2 YYNGEE. Unmatched junction bases numbered 7, after V lost 3 bases and J lost 6 bases. The CDR3 is 14 amino acids. CDR3 sequence reads: CASSGGTGSSEQYF. Written as DNA, the CDR3 is TGTGCCAGCAGCGGAGGGACAGGGTCCAGCGAGCAGTACTTC.

This clonotype has a count of ten or more. The rearrangement links TRBV27 to TRBJ2-5; no clear D gene. This CDR3 has 14 amino acids. Trimming took 3 bases from V and 2 from J, leaving 10 bases between them. Germline CDR1 is MNHEY and CDR2 is SMNVEV (reference sequence). The CDR3 sequence: CASSFLGSQETQYF. DNA of the CDR3: TGTGCCAGCAGTTTCTTGGGATCACAAGAGACCCAGTACTTC.

The J gene is TRBJ2-7, the V gene TRBV6-1; possibly TRBD2 for D (6 bases). The germline V gene has CDR1 MNHNS and CDR2 SASEGT. The CDR3 contains 14 residues. V was clipped by 8 bases and J by 4 bases, with 18 bases between them. CDR3 sequence reads: CASSQGPGGYEQYF. The CDR3 region has the DNA TGTGCCAGCTCCCAAGGGCCTGGGGGGTACGAGCAGTACTTC.

This clonotype was picked up many times. This CDR3 reads CASSLRPSGSIYEQYF. The DNA of the CDR3 is TGTGCCAGCAGCTTAAGGCCTAGCGGGTCAATCTACGAGCAGTACTTC. This chain connects TRBV7-9 to TRBJ2-7; 8 positions match TRBD2. This CDR3 has 16 amino acids. Germline-derived CDR1 and CDR2 are SEHNR and FQNEAQ (reference sequence). V dropped 2 bases and J dropped 3; count of bases not matched to a gene: 9.

This clonotype was seen ten or more times. V and J are TRBV10-3 and TRBJ2-7; 14 bases agree with TRBD2. In germline, CDR1 is ENHRY, CDR2 SYGVKD. J lost 3 bases, V lost 11 bases, and 12 bases had no gene match. The CDR3 totals 16 residues. The CDR3 DNA follows: TGTGCCCCCGGGACTAGCGGGAGAGTTAGTGACTACGAGCAGTACTTC. It translates to CAPGTSGRVSDYEQYF.

This clonotype was picked up many times. The chain employs TRBV28 and TRBJ2-1; 12 nucleotides agree with TRBD2. This CDR3 comprises 15 residues. Germline lookup yields CDR1 MDHEN and CDR2 SYDVKM. V shed 9 bases, J shed 8 bases, and the junction held 11 bases outside the gene matches. In DNA form, the CDR3 reads TGTGCCAGTAGACTAGCGGGAGCTTCAATAGATGAGCAGTTCTTC. The encoded protein is CASRLAGASIDEQFF.